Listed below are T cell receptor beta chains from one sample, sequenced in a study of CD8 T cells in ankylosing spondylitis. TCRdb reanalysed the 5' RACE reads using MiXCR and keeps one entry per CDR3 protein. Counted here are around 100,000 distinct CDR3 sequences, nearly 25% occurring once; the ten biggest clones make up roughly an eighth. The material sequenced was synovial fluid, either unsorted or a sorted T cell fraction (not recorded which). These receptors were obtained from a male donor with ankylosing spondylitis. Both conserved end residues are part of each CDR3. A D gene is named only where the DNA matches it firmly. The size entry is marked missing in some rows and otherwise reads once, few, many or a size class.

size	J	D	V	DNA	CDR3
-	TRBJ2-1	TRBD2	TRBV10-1	TGCGCCAGCAGTGTTACTAGCGGGAGAGTTAACAATGAGCAGTTCTTC	CASSVTSGRVNNEQFF
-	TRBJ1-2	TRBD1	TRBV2	TGTGCCAGCAGAGGGACAGGGCAAGGGGATTATGGCTACACCTTC	CASRGTGQGDYGYTF
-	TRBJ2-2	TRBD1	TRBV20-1	TGCAGTGCCGGCCACCCCGGGACAGCTGGAACCGGGGAGCTGTTTTTT	CSAGHPGTAGTGELFF
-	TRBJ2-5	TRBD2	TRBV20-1	TGCAGTGCCGTCACTAGCGGTGAGACCCAGTACTTC	CSAVTSGETQYF
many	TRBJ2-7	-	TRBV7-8	TGTGCCAGCAGCTACGCCCCTCGGGACTCCTACGAGCAGTACTTC	CASSYAPRDSYEQYF
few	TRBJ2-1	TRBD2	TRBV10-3	TGTGCCATCAGCGATAGGACGGGACTAGCGGGAATCTCCTACAATGAGCAGTTCTTC	CAISDRTGLAGISYNEQFF
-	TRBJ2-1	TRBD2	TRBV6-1	TGTGCCAGCAGCGCCATGGGACTAGCGGGAGGCAATGAGCAGTTCTTC	CASSAMGLAGGNEQFF
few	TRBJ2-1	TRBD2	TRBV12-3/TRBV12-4	TGTGCCAGCAGCGGACTAGGACCCGGTAATGAGCAGTTCTTC	CASSGLGPGNEQFF
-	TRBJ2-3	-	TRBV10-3	TGTGCCATCAGGGGGGGACCCAGCACAGATACGCAGTATTTT	CAIRGGPSTDTQYF
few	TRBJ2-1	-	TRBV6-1	TGTGCCAGCACCCGGATTTTTGTGGATGAGCAGTTCTTC	CASTRIFVDEQFF